This entry is about one T cell receptor beta chain. This entry comes from a study of blood T cell repertoires in COVID-19. Overall study context: Both acute and convalescent COVID-19 samples were obtained from the United States, Italy and Spain. T cells, B-cell-depleted T cells, or PBMCs supplied cDNA or gDNA.

Per the original methods: The authors estimated nucleated cell counts from reference gene primer amplification. Produced via immunoSEQ multiplex PCR; TCRdb's table is partial and in-frame only. V and J calls and clone size come straight from that table; D and trimming were deduced from the DNA. This sample carries 150,000 or so clones, more than 75% of them seen once, and the ten largest clones take roughly 15%. V was cut by 1 base and J by 1 base, with 16 bases left in between. Germline CDR1 LGHNA, CDR2 YNFKEQ. This CDR3 is built from 17 residues. This chain connects TRBV4-2 to TRBJ1-2; D gene ambiguous. The sequenced material came from peripheral blood. The TCR comes from a human donor with acute or convalescent COVID-19. The donor label of this sample is uncertain. The CDR3 reads CASSQVPQLTLNYGYTF. The CDR3 bases are TGTGCCAGCAGCCAAGTTCCCCAACTTACTCTTAACTATGGCTACACCTTC.